This TCR beta chain was observed in a study of blood T cells in healthy people across ages. Germline-derived CDR1 and CDR2 are LGHNA and YSLEER. V gave up 0 bases and J gave up 0 bases; unmatched junction bases: 3. The CDR3 is 17 amino acids. Study results and limitations: Long-lived donors carried more naive CD4+ cells and greater diversity than aged donors.

This clonotype was observed a single time. Its antigen remains unidentified. Alongside a J-beta primer mix, a sample-barcoded 5' primer served in a second PCR lasting roughly 6 to 11 cycles. TCRdb re-called the 5' RACE reads with MiXCR, one entry per CDR3 protein. The table has about 1.8 million distinct CDR3 sequences, approximately 50% seen once. Sequenced sample: blood. This receptor was obtained from a middle-aged woman in good health. The V call is TRBV4-3, the J call TRBJ2-3, with 10 positions matching TRBD2. The CDR3 nucleotides read TGCGCCAGCAGCCAAGATGGACTAGCGGAAAGCACAGATACGCAGTATTTT. Protein: CASSQDGLAESTDTQYF.